These 5 T cell receptor beta chains were all obtained from the same sample, sequenced in a study of blood T cells in healthy people across ages. PCR was performed a second time for roughly 6 to 12 cycles using a sample-barcoded 5' primer and a J-beta primer mix. MiXCR, run by TCRdb on the 5' RACE reads, gives a single entry per CDR3 protein. The data hold some 1.4 million distinct CDR3 sequences, with 42% observed a single time. The sequenced material came from blood. The receptor set was obtained from a woman aged 18-29 years in good health.

This clonotype was seen a single time. This clone may be a read error of a much larger clone one base away. The CDR3 reads CASTRGGTYNEQYF. DNA of the CDR3: TGTGCCAGCACTAGGGGGGGGACCTACAATGAGCAGTACTTC. This chain links TRBV6-5 with TRBJ2-1; a weak D match, TRBD2 (7 bases). The J call is in doubt because the DNA end fits TRBJ2-7 better. Per germline, CDR1 MNHEY and CDR2 SVGAGI. The CDR3 spans 14 residues.

This clonotype was detected a few times. V is TRBV6-1 and J is TRBJ2-5, with D perhaps assigned TRBD1 or TRBD2 (5 bases each). V was trimmed by 6 bases and J by 8 bases, leaving 10 bases between them. The CDR3 has 11 residues. Per the germline V gene, CDR1 is MNHNS and CDR2 is SASEGT. The CDR3 sequence: CASRSGPTQYF. CDR3 DNA: TGTGCCAGCAGGTCGGGACCAACCCAGTACTTC.

The rearrangement uses TRBV28 and TRBJ2-6; the match to TRBD1 covers 9 bases. Trimming removed 2 bases from V and 0 bases from J; junction bases left unmatched: 2. CDR1 MDHEN and CDR2 SYDVKM come from the germline V gene. The CDR3 has 17 amino acids. The chain's CDR3 is CASSLRTGASGANVLTF. In DNA, the CDR3 is TGTGCCAGCAGTTTAAGGACAGGGGCCTCTGGGGCCAACGTCCTGACTTTC. Full variable domain (remainder filled in from reference TRBV28 and TRBJ2-6): DVKVTQSSRYLVKRTGEKVFLECVQDMDHENMFWYRQDPGLGLRLIYFSYDVKMKEKGDIPEGYSVSREKKERFSLILESASTNQTSMYLCASSLRTGASGANVLTFGAGSRLTVL.

This clonotype has a handful of counts. This chain connects TRBV7-8 to TRBJ2-5; no reliable D call. There are 13 residues in the CDR3. Germline V gene sequence: CDR1 SGHVS, CDR2 FQNEAQ. Trimming left V 5 bases short and J 11 bases short, with 18 bases between. Here the CDR3 reads CASSQGRYNEQYF. The CDR3 nucleotides are TGTGCCAGCAGCCAAGGACGGTACAATGAGCAGTACTTC.

The V and J genes are TRBV27 and TRBJ1-6, with a possible D match to TRBD1 (5 bases). Per the germline V gene, CDR1 is MNHEY and CDR2 is SMNVEV (reference sequence). V lost 5 bases and J 6 bases, leaving 11 bases between the germline ends. CDR3 length equals 14 residues. CDR3 in DNA: TGTGCCAGCAGTGTAAATAGGGGTAATTCACCCCTCCACTTT. Translated: CASSVNRGNSPLHF.